These 28 T cell receptor beta chains were sequenced from one sample in a study of T-cell reconstitution after alpha-beta-depleted transplantation in children. Using unique molecular identifiers, the investigators prepared the TCRbeta library. TCRdb itself ran the PCR reads through MiXCR, one entry per CDR3 protein. The sample carries 750,000 to 950,000 distinct CDR3 sequences, roughly 15% recorded once. Specimen: PBMCs, mostly from graft donor cells, collected 360 days after TCRalphabeta/CD19-depleted stem cell transplant. The receptor set was obtained from a male patient aged 5 to 17 who had a stem cell transplant for acute lymphoblastic leukemia, so the T cells may come from the graft donor.

This clonotype was picked up one time. The CDR3 DNA reads as TGTGCCAGCAGCTTTACAGGGGATCGGGGACAGGGAATTTCCAATGAGCAGTTCTTC. Its translation is CASSFTGDRGQGISNEQFF. The rearrangement uses TRBV11-1 and TRBJ2-1; TRBD1 aligns across 9 bases. This CDR3 contains 19 residues. Trimming took 3 bases from V and 6 from J; bases not matched to a gene: 18. Per the germline V gene, CDR1 is SGHAT and CDR2 is FQDESV (reference sequence). The full variable domain, rest sourced from reference TRBV11-1 and TRBJ2-1, is EAEVAQSPRYKITEKSQAVAFWCDPISGHATLYWYRQILGQGPELLVQFQDESVVDDSQLPKDRFSAERLKGVDSTLKIQPAELGDSAMYLCASSFTGDRGQGISNEQFFGPGTRLTVL.

The chain has TRBV5-5 and TRBJ2-7; 9 bases line up with TRBD2. Germline trimming cut 2 bases from V and 1 base from J; bases unmatched to any gene: 4. The CDR3 totals 15 residues. The germline V gene encodes CDR1 SGHKS and CDR2 YYEKEE (reference sequence). The CDR3 nucleotides are TGTGCCAGCAGCTTTATGGCGGGAGGGTCCTACGAGCAGTACTTC. Encoded protein: CASSFMAGGSYEQYF.

This clonotype showed up many times. This sequence joins TRBV20-1 and TRBJ1-4; D remains ambiguous. This CDR3 has 12 amino acids. Germline CDR1 DFQATT, CDR2 SNEGSKA (reference sequence). V lost 5 bases to trimming and J lost 8 bases, with 12 bases between them. This CDR3 reads CSAGWGWEKLFF. The CDR3 DNA reads TGCAGTGCTGGCTGGGGTTGGGAAAAACTGTTTTTT.

The chain joins TRBV25-1 to TRBJ2-3, with a tentative D call TRBD2 (5 bases). The V end lost 6 bases, the J end lost 2 bases, and 21 bases lay between the germline ends. CDR1 is MGHDK, CDR2 SYGVNS, per germline. This CDR3 contains 17 residues. CDR3 in DNA: TGTGCCAGCAGCCAAATCCGGGAAGACCAAGCCACAGATACGCAGTATTTT. Protein product: CASSQIREDQATDTQYF.

This clonotype was seen at least ten times. The V call is TRBV29-1, the J call TRBJ2-1; 13 bases are shared with TRBD2. The CDR3 contains 14 residues. Trimming at V came to 6 bases and at J to 9 bases, leaving 8 bases not matched to a gene. The germline V gene encodes CDR1 SQVTM and CDR2 ANQGSEA. CDR3 protein: CSVGTSGTLSEQFF. The CDR3 DNA sequence: TGCAGCGTCGGGACTAGCGGGACTCTGAGTGAGCAGTTCTTC.

This clonotype was seen ten or more times. The rearrangement links TRBV2 to TRBJ2-3; 8 bases fit TRBD2. This CDR3 has 14 residues. V lost 7 bases to trimming and J lost 4 bases; unmatched junction nucleotides: 7. The V gene's germline CDR1 is SNHLY and CDR2 FYNNEI. The CDR3 protein is CASTGTRAPDTQYF. CDR3 in DNA: TGTGCCAGCACCGGGACTAGGGCCCCAGATACGCAGTATTTT.

In this sample, this clonotype turned up a few times. The CDR3: CASSNRAGTHNEQFF. The DNA of the CDR3 is TGTGCCAGCAGTAACAGGGCAGGGACCCACAATGAGCAGTTCTTC. The rearrangement joins TRBV7-2 to TRBJ2-1; D is possibly TRBD1 (6 bases). The CDR3 is 15 amino acids. V was pared by 6 bases and J by 5 bases, with 17 bases between. Per the germline V gene, CDR1 is SGHTA and CDR2 is FQGNSA. Drawing the rest from reference TRBV7-2 and TRBJ2-1, the complete variable domain is GAGVSQSPSNKVTEKGKDVELRCDPISGHTALYWYRQSLGQGLEFLIYFQGNSAPDKSGLPSDRFSAERTGGSVSTLTIQRTQQEDSAVYLCASSNRAGTHNEQFFGPGTRLTVL.

The J gene is TRBJ2-7, the V gene TRBV5-1; either TRBD1 or TRBD2 may fit D (5 bases each). Trimming removed 4 bases from V and 2 bases from J, with 22 bases in between. The CDR3 spans 17 residues. Germline V gives CDR1 SGHRS, CDR2 YFSETQ. CDR3 in DNA: TGCGCCAGCAGCACCGACCCCGGGACCCATGGAGCCTACGAGCAGTACTTC. This encodes CASSTDPGTHGAYEQYF.

The chain combines TRBV25-1 with TRBJ2-2; 13 bases match TRBD2. J was trimmed by 6 bases and V by 3 bases; bases with no gene match: 4. CDR1 MGHDK and CDR2 SYGVNS come from the germline V gene. CDR3 length equals 16 residues. The CDR3 sequence is CASSDPGLAGPGELFF. As DNA, the CDR3 is TGTGCCAGCAGTGATCCGGGACTAGCGGGACCCGGGGAGCTGTTTTTT.

Many counts were recorded for this clonotype. The chain has TRBV29-1 and TRBJ2-1; the match to TRBD2 covers 12 bases. V shed 6 bases and J 9 bases; nucleotides not matched to a gene: 9. Germline V gives CDR1 SQVTM, CDR2 ANQGSEA. The CDR3 covers 14 residues. This CDR3 reads CSVLKTSGSREQFF. For the CDR3, the DNA is TGCAGCGTCCTCAAGACTAGCGGGAGTCGTGAGCAGTTCTTC.

This clonotype was observed a handful of times. The chain joins TRBV5-1 to TRBJ2-7; the D gene is possibly TRBD2 (5 bases). The CDR3 loop spans 14 amino acids. The germline V gene has CDR1 SGHRS and CDR2 YFSETQ. With 1 base removed from V and 3 bases from J, the gap between germline ends came to 11 bases. The CDR3 spells CASSLWGELYEQYF. The CDR3 nucleotides read TGCGCCAGCAGCTTGTGGGGAGAACTCTACGAGCAGTACTTC.

This clonotype occurred a few times. The chain has TRBV2 and TRBJ2-5; TRBD2 might be the D (6 bases). There are 13 residues in the CDR3. V shed 6 bases and J shed 5 bases, with 13 bases lying between them. Germline assignment: CDR1 SNHLY and CDR2 FYNNEI. The CDR3 DNA is TGTGCCAGCAGGGACGGGGGAGTGGAGACCCAGTACTTC. The encoded protein is CASRDGGVETQYF.

The chain has TRBV5-1 and TRBJ2-1, with 12 bases aligning to TRBD2. J gave up 9 bases and V 0 bases, and 7 bases lay outside the gene matches. The CDR3 loop spans 16 amino acids. The germline CDR1 and CDR2 sequences are SGHRS and YFSETQ. CDR3 sequence: CASSLDASGRVLEQFF. The CDR3 DNA reads as TGCGCCAGCAGCTTGGACGCTAGCGGGAGGGTTCTTGAGCAGTTCTTC.

This clonotype has only a few counts. The genes are TRBV5-1 and TRBJ2-3; TRBD2 matches at 12 bases. Looked up from germline, CDR1 is SGHRS and CDR2 is YFSETQ. This CDR3 has 13 residues. Trimming removed 5 bases from V and 6 bases from J; junction bases left unmatched: 1. The CDR3: CASRTSGSDTQYF. CDR3 bases: TGCGCCAGCAGGACTAGCGGGAGCGATACGCAGTATTTT. Drawing the rest from reference TRBV5-1 and TRBJ2-3, the complete variable domain is KAGVTQTPRYLIKTRGQQVTLSCSPISGHRSVSWYQQTPGQGLQFLFEYFSETQRNKGNFPGRFSGRQFSNSRSEMNVSTLELGDSALYLCASRTSGSDTQYFGPGTRLTVL.

This clonotype was seen a handful of times. This rearrangement joins TRBV7-3 to TRBJ2-7, with D possibly matching TRBD2 (6 bases). V was clipped by 5 bases and J by 2 bases, with 13 bases between them. CDR1 SGHTA and CDR2 FQGTGA come from the germline V gene. This CDR3 region has 14 residues. CDR3 in amino acids: CASSVLGGPYEQYF. The CDR3 coding sequence is TGTGCCAGCAGCGTCCTCGGGGGACCCTACGAGCAGTACTTC. Full variable domain (rest looked up from reference TRBV7-3 and TRBJ2-7): GAGVSQTPSNKVTEKGKYVELRCDPISGHTALYWYRQSLGQGPEFLIYFQGTGAADDSGLPNDRFFAVRPEGSVSTLKIQRTERGDSAVYLCASSVLGGPYEQYFGPGTRLTVT.

This clonotype showed up many times. The rearrangement links TRBV7-2 to TRBJ2-2; the match to TRBD1 covers 8 bases. After removal of 1 base from V and 5 bases from J, the junction contained 6 bases not matched to a gene. Germline V gives CDR1 SGHTA, CDR2 FQGNSA. The CDR3 is 16 amino acids. CDR3 bases: TGTGCCAGCAGCTTAGGGGGTCAGGGGGCAACCGGGGAGCTGTTTTTT. Translation: CASSLGGQGATGELFF.

J is TRBJ2-7 and V is TRBV4-1; TRBD2 matches at 7 bases. CDR3 length equals 17 residues. Trimming took 0 bases from V and 2 from J; bases not matched to a gene: 10. Germline values: CDR1 MGHRA, CDR2 YSYEKL. CDR3 DNA: TGCGCCAGCAGCCAAGATGGGCCGGGACTAAGGACCTACGAGCAGTACTTC. Translating gives CASSQDGPGLRTYEQYF.

This clonotype appeared a few times. This rearrangement joins TRBV5-1 to TRBJ2-3, with 9 nucleotides matching TRBD2. The CDR3 loop spans 16 amino acids. Germline trimming cut 0 bases from V and 2 bases from J; bases unmatched to any gene: 4. CDR1 is SGHRS and CDR2 is YFSETQ in the germline V gene. CDR3 nucleotide sequence: TGCGCCAGCAGCTTGGGACTAGCGGTAAACACAGATACGCAGTATTTT. Residues: CASSLGLAVNTDTQYF.

The chain combines TRBV20-1 with TRBJ2-5; D remains ambiguous. Trimming took 2 bases from V and 9 from J, leaving 16 bases between them. The CDR3 extends over 13 amino acids. Germline V gene sequence: CDR1 DFQATT, CDR2 SNEGSKA (reference sequence). The CDR3 DNA follows: TGCAGTGCTAGAAGGGTATCATCTCCGGCCCAGTACTTC. Translated: CSARRVSSPAQYF.

A few counts support this clonotype. V and J are TRBV24-1 and TRBJ2-5; maybe TRBD2 (6 bases). CDR3 length: 16 residues. Germline assignment: CDR1 KGHDR and CDR2 SFDVKD. The V gene lost 2 bases and the J gene lost 2 bases, with 14 bases spanning the gap. The CDR3 coding sequence is TGTGCCACCAGTGATTGGGAGGCGGACCCACAAGAGACCCAGTACTTC. It codes for CATSDWEADPQETQYF.

As regards this clonotype: Since the CDR3 does not end with the conserved phenylalanine or tryptophan, this likely comes from a read error. V gene TRBV4-1 combines with J gene TRBJ1-1; 10 bases map to TRBD1. From germline, CDR1 is MGHRA and CDR2 YSYEKL. J gave up 4 bases and V 4 bases, and 3 bases lay outside the gene matches. The CDR3 is 14 amino acids. CDR3 loop: CASSLWTGGTEAFY. The CDR3 nucleotides are TGCGCCAGCAGCCTTTGGACAGGGGGCACTGAAGCTTTCTAT.

The CDR3 sequence: CASSLVWLPTYEQYF. The CDR3 DNA reads as TGTGCCAGCAGTTTAGTCTGGTTGCCCACCTACGAGCAGTACTTC. V is TRBV28 and J is TRBJ2-7; D is uncertain. CDR1 and CDR2 (germline): MDHEN, SYDVKM. The CDR3 length is 15 residues. V lost 2 bases to trimming and J lost 2 bases, with 13 bases between them.

V and J are TRBV19 and TRBJ2-7, with D perhaps being TRBD1 or TRBD2 (5 bases each). The germline V and J ends were trimmed by 1 base and 2 bases, with 15 bases remaining between them. The CDR3 is made up of 16 amino acids. Germline V lookup: CDR1 LNHDA, CDR2 SQIVND (reference sequence). The CDR3 is CASSIGAGSRTYEQYF. As DNA, the CDR3 is TGTGCCAGTAGTATAGGGGCAGGGAGCAGGACCTACGAGCAGTACTTC.

This clonotype came up many times. The chain joins TRBV29-1 to TRBJ2-3; possibly TRBD1 or TRBD2 for D (6 bases each). The germline V and J ends were trimmed by 4 bases and 2 bases, with 10 bases remaining between them. This CDR3 has 13 residues. Germline V gene data show CDR1 as SQVTM and CDR2 as ANQGSEA. DNA for the CDR3: TGCAGCGTTGGAGGGGGGCCCACAGATACGCAGTATTTT. This codes for CSVGGGPTDTQYF.

Only a few counts were recorded for this clonotype. The V call is TRBV29-1, the J call TRBJ2-7; 8 nucleotides agree with TRBD1. Germline assignment: CDR1 SQVTM and CDR2 ANQGSEA. After removal of 3 bases from V and 5 bases from J, the junction contained 6 bases not matched to a gene. The CDR3 length is 13 residues. The CDR3 bases are TGCAGCGTTGACGGACAGGGTTTCCACGAGCAGTACTTC. As protein: CSVDGQGFHEQYF.

This clonotype was seen a few times. The V gene is TRBV11-2, the J gene TRBJ2-5, with a possible D match to TRBD2 (5 bases). Deletions cut 7 bases from V and 3 bases from J, with 12 bases between. Germline-derived CDR1 and CDR2 are SGHAT and FQNNGV. The CDR3 extends over 13 amino acids. The CDR3 is CASKLIGKETQYF. CDR3 DNA sequence: TGTGCCAGCAAACTAATCGGGAAAGAGACCCAGTACTTC.

In this sample, this clonotype turned up a few times. The genes are TRBV6-5 and TRBJ1-1; a weak D match, TRBD1 (6 bases). The CDR3 is 14 residues long. V was clipped by 5 bases and J by 8 bases, with 18 bases between them. Per the germline V gene, CDR1 is MNHEY and CDR2 is SVGAGI. The CDR3 sequence: CASSPADRSFEAFF. The CDR3 DNA follows: TGTGCCAGCAGTCCTGCCGACAGGTCCTTCGAAGCTTTCTTT.

V and J are TRBV5-1 and TRBJ1-1, with TRBD1 matching over 7 bases. With 5 bases clipped from V and 8 bases from J, the junction kept 9 bases outside the gene matches. The CDR3 extends over 13 amino acids. The germline V gene has CDR1 SGHRS and CDR2 YFSETQ. CDR3 DNA sequence: TGCGCCAGCAGTTCTCAGAGGGACAGCGAAGCTTTCTTT. Residues: CASSSQRDSEAFF.